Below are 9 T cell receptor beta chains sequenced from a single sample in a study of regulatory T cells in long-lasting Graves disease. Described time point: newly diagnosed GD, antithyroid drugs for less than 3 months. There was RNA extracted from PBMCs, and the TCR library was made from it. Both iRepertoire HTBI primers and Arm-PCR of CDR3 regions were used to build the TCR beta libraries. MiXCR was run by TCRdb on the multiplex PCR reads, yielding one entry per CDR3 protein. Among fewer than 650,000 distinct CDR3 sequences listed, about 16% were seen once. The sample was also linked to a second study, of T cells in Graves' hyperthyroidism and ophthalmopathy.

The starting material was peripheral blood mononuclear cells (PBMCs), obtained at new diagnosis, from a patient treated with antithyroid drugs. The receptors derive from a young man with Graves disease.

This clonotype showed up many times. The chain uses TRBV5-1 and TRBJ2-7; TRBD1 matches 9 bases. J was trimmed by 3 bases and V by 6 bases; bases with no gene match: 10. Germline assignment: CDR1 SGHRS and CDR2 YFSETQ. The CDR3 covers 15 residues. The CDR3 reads CASTKDRGIDYEQYF. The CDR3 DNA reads TGCGCCAGCACCAAGGACAGGGGTATCGACTACGAGCAGTACTTC.

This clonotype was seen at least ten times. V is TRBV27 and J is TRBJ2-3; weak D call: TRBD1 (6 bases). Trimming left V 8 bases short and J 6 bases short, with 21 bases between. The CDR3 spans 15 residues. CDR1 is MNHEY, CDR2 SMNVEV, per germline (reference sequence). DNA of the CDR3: TGTGCCAGCCGGGCGGCTCGGACAGCCCTGGATACGCAGTATTTT. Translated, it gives CASRAARTALDTQYF.

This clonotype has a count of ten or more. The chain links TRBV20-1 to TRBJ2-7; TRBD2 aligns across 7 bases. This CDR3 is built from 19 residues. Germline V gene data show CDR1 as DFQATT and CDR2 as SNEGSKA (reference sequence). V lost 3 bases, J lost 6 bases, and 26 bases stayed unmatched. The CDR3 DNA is TGCAGTGCTAGCTCCCTTGGAGGGTCGGGACTATCGGGCCAAAGCGAGCAGTACTTC. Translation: CSASSLGGSGLSGQSEQYF.

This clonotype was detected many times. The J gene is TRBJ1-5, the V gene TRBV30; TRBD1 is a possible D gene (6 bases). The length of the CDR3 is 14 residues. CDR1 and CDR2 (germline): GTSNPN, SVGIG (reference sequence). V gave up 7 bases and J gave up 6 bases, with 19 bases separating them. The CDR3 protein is CAYDSDRSSQPQHF. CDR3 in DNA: TGTGCCTACGACTCTGACAGGTCGTCTCAGCCCCAGCATTTT.

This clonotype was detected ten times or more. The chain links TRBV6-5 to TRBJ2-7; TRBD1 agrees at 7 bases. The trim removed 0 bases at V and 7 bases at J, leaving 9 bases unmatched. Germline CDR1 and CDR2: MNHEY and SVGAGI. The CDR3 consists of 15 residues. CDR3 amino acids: CASSYSRDSVREQYF. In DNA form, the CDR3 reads TGTGCCAGCAGTTACTCCCGGGACAGCGTGAGGGAGCAGTACTTC.

The CDR3 loop reads CASSQPSSYEQYF. CDR3 nucleotide sequence: TGCGCCAGCAGCCAACCTAGCTCCTACGAGCAGTACTTC. The chain has TRBV5-1 and TRBJ2-7; no reliable D call. CDR1 is SGHRS and CDR2 is YFSETQ in the germline V gene. The CDR3 contains 13 residues. Between the trimmed V and J ends, which lost 4 bases and 0 bases, there was a span of 8 bases.

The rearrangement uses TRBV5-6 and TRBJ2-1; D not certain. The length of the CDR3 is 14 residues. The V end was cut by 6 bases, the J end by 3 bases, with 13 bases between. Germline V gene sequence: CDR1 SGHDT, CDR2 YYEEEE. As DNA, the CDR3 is TGTGCCAGCACCCCGGCCGGCCGCTACAATGAGCAGTTCTTC. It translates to CASTPAGRYNEQFF.

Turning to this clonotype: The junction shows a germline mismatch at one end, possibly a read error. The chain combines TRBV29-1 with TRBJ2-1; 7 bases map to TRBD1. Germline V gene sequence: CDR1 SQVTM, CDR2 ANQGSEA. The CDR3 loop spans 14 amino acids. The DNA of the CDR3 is TGCAGCGTCGAAGACAGGGACGGGATCAATGAGCAGTTCTTC. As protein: CSVEDRDGINEQFF.

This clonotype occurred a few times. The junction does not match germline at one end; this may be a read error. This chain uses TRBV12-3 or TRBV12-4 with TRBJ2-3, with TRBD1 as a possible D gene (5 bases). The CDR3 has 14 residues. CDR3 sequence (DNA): TGTGCCAGCAGTTTTATCTTGGGCACAGGTACGCAGTATTTT. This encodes CASSFILGTGTQYF.